The following is a T cell receptor beta chain sequence with its context. The data stem from a study of blood T cell repertoires in COVID-19. Study at large: Material from acute and convalescent COVID-19 was sourced from the United States, Italy and Spain.

Authors' methods: Amplification from reference gene primers served as the basis for estimated nucleated cell counts. TCRdb's table, derived via immunoSEQ multiplex PCR, lists solely in-frame clones and lacks some. The V and J calls and clone size come from that table; D and trimming were worked out from the DNA. Among some 180,000 clones, around 85% were seen once, and the ten largest hold roughly 8.2%. This TCR derives from a woman aged 60-75 years with acute or convalescent COVID-19. The specimen sequenced was peripheral blood.

The DNA of the CDR3 is TGTGCCAGTAGGTCCCACATGAACACTGAAGCTTTCTTT. Encoded protein: CASRSHMNTEAFF. V is TRBV19 and J is TRBJ1-1, with D unclear. Germline CDR1 is LNHDA and CDR2 is SQIVND (reference sequence). V lost 6 bases, J lost 0 bases, and 8 bases lay in between. This CDR3 spans 13 amino acids.